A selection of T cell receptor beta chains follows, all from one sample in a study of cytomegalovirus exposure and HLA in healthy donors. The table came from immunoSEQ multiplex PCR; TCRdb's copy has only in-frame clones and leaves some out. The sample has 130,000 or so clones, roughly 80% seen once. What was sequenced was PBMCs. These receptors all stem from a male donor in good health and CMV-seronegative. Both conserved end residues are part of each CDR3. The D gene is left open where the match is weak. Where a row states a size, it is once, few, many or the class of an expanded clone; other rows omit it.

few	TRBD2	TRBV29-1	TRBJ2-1	CSVEFSGGPNEQFF	TGCAGCGTTGAGTTTAGCGGGGGCCCCAATGAGCAGTTCTTC
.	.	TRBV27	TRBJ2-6	CASSPSFGSGANVLTF	TGTGCCAGCAGCCCGAGTTTTGGCTCTGGGGCCAACGTCCTGACTTTC
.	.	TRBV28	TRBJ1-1	CASSLLSVLTFF	TGTGCCAGCAGTTTATTGTCAGTGTTAACTTTCTTT
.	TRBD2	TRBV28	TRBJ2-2	CASSQSGRANTGELFF	TGTGCCAGCAGCCAGAGCGGGAGGGCGAACACCGGGGAGCTGTTTTTT
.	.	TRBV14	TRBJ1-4	CASSQVGKLFF	TGTGCCAGCAGCCAAGTCGGGAAACTGTTTTTT
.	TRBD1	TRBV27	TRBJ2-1	CASSTQGNEQFF	TGTGCCAGCAGTACACAGGGGAATGAGCAGTTCTTC
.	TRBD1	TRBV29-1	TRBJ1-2	CSVKVTGVNYGYTF	TGCAGCGTGAAAGTGACAGGGGTGAACTATGGCTACACCTTC
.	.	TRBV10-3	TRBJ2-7	CAISDIGGEQYF	TGTGCCATCAGTGACATTGGAGGCGAGCAGTACTTC
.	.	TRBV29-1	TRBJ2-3	CSSKGSGTDTQYF	TGCAGCTCGAAGGGGTCCGGGACAGATACGCAGTATTTT
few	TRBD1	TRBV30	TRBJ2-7	CAWRRDRGFREQYF	TGTGCCTGGAGAAGGGACAGGGGGTTTCGCGAGCAGTACTTC
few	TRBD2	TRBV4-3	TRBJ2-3	CASSQELADTDTQYF	TGCGCCAGCAGCCAAGAACTAGCGGACACAGATACGCAGTATTTT
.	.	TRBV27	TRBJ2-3	CASSLSSPRNRSRLDTQYF	TGTGCCAGCAGTTTATCGTCACCCCGCAACAGGTCCCGGTTAGATACGCAGTATTTT
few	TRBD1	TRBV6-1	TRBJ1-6	CASSEAWGQGSSPLHF	TGTGCCAGCAGTGAAGCGTGGGGACAGGGGAGTTCACCCCTCCACTTT